This T cell receptor beta chain was recorded in a study of CD8 T cells in Susac syndrome. Study-level findings and limits: Individuals included in the TCR sequencing and HLA analysis were acknowledged by the study to be relatively few in number.

From blood CD8+ and CD4+ T cells, the TCR beta chain was sequenced. Stable or active relapsing-remitting multiple sclerosis, untreated and meeting revised McDonald criteria, defined the controls. TEMRA cells were FACS-enriched, unlike CD8+ and CD4+ T cells, which were negatively isolated. The RNA input was roughly 0.45 to 1 ug, and it was reverse transcribed with random hexamers. TCRdb re-called the immunoSEQ multiplex PCR reads through MiXCR, storing one row per CDR3 protein. The sample lists roughly 400,000 distinct CDR3 sequences, 85% occurring once. Per germline, CDR1 MGHRA and CDR2 YSYEKL. The CDR3 is 14 amino acids. The J segment lost 13 bases and the V segment lost 2 bases, leaving 8 bases of the junction unmatched. Points on this clonotype: Its antigen remains unidentified.

Sequenced sample: CD8+ T cells from PBMCs. J is TRBJ1-4 and V is TRBV4-1; TRBD1 agrees at 9 bases. The receptor's source is a human donor with multiple sclerosis. The CDR3 DNA reads as TGCGCCAGCAGCCAACAGGACAGGGGAATGGGACTGTTTTTT. It is translated as CASSQQDRGMGLFF.